This is a list of T cell receptor beta chains from one sample in a study of cytomegalovirus exposure and HLA in healthy donors. The protocol was immunoSEQ multiplex PCR, while the TCRdb copy is restricted to in-frame clones and leaves out a portion. Of some 140,000 clones listed, roughly 80% are singletons. Specimen: PBMCs. These receptor sequences come from a man between 25 and 39 years old in good health and CMV-seropositive. The CDR3 runs from the conserved cysteine through the conserved F or W. A D gene is named only where the DNA matches it firmly. A clone size is listed for some rows: how often the clone was seen (once, few, many), or a class if it is expanded.

size,J,V,D,CDR3,DNA
NA,TRBJ1-1,TRBV9,NA,CASSVQGKGTEAFF,TGTGCCAGCAGCGTACAGGGGAAGGGCACTGAAGCTTTCTTT
NA,TRBJ2-6,TRBV10-3,NA,CAISEGAGANVLTF,TGTGCCATCAGTGAAGGGGCTGGGGCCAACGTCCTGACTTTC
once,TRBJ2-7,TRBV29-1,NA,CSVEDPARGTYEQYF,TGCAGCGTTGAAGATCCCGCCAGGGGCACCTACGAGCAGTACTTC
NA,TRBJ2-1,TRBV15,NA,CATSRNGRVYNEQFF,TGTGCCACCAGCAGGAATGGGAGAGTCTACAATGAGCAGTTCTTC
NA,TRBJ1-1,TRBV5-6,TRBD1,CASSLLRQGTEAFF,TGTGCCAGCAGCTTACTTAGACAGGGCACTGAAGCTTTCTTT
NA,TRBJ2-7,TRBV6-1,NA,CASKTGLYEQYF,TGTGCCAGCAAGACAGGCCTCTACGAGCAGTACTTC
NA,TRBJ1-1,TRBV7-6,NA,CASSPVQGTEAFF,TGTGCCAGCAGCCCCGTCCAGGGGACTGAAGCTTTCTTT
NA,TRBJ1-4,TRBV10-3,NA,CAISEQAAGEREKLFF,TGTGCCATCAGTGAACAGGCCGCGGGAGAAAGGGAAAAACTGTTTTTT
NA,TRBJ2-3,TRBV28,NA,CASRGAGLSTDTQYF,TGTGCCAGCAGAGGTGCGGGCCTGAGCACAGATACGCAGTATTTT
NA,TRBJ2-1,TRBV6-5,NA,CASSYSSEQFF,TGTGCCAGCAGTTACTCGAGTGAGCAGTTCTTC
NA,TRBJ2-2,TRBV19,TRBD2,CASNRGGAGELFF,TGTGCCAGTAATCGGGGGGGAGCCGGGGAGCTGTTTTTT
NA,TRBJ2-5,TRBV28,TRBD2,CASRLAGAGETQYF,TGTGCCAGCCGACTAGCGGGGGCGGGGGAGACCCAGTACTTC
NA,TRBJ1-4,TRBV29-1,NA,CSVEGVNEKLFF,TGCAGCGTTGAGGGAGTTAATGAAAAACTGTTTTTT
NA,TRBJ2-1,TRBV30,NA,CAWSPQNEQFF,TGTGCCTGGAGCCCCCAAAATGAGCAGTTCTTC
NA,TRBJ2-3,TRBV14,NA,CASSRPLTGSADTQYF,TGTGCCAGCAGCCGTCCTTTAACTGGCAGCGCAGATACGCAGTATTTT
NA,TRBJ2-7,TRBV6-1,NA,CASSEKSGILPLEQYF,TGTGCCAGCAGTGAAAAGTCAGGGATTCTCCCTCTCGAGCAGTACTTC
NA,TRBJ2-3,TRBV9,NA,CASSVVRTDTQYF,TGTGCCAGCAGCGTAGTCAGAACAGATACGCAGTATTTT
NA,TRBJ2-1,TRBV6-1,TRBD2,CASLLAGGRQGEQFF,TGTGCCAGCTTACTAGCGGGGGGGCGTCAGGGTGAGCAGTTCTTC
NA,TRBJ1-2,TRBV18,TRBD1,CASSRGTDNHGYTF,TGTGCCAGCTCCCGCGGGACAGACAATCATGGCTACACCTTC
NA,TRBJ1-5,TRBV28,NA,CASSLEFPQPQHF,TGTGCCAGCAGTTTGGAGTTCCCGCAGCCCCAGCATTTT
NA,TRBJ2-7,TRBV11-3,NA,CASSRGSEQYF,TGTGCCAGCAGCAGGGGGAGCGAGCAGTACTTC
NA,TRBJ2-1,TRBV11-3,TRBD1,CASSIDRGPYNEQFF,TGTGCCAGCAGCATTGACAGGGGCCCCTACAATGAGCAGTTCTTC
NA,TRBJ2-5,TRBV19,NA,CASSRGKEETQYF,TGTGCCAGTTCCAGGGGAAAAGAAGAGACCCAGTACTTC
NA,TRBJ2-2,TRBV9,NA,CASSAQGREPTGELFF,TGTGCCAGCAGCGCACAGGGGCGGGAACCCACCGGGGAGCTGTTTTTT
NA,TRBJ2-5,TRBV29-1,TRBD2,CSVRTSGGRQETQYF,TGCAGCGTCCGGACTAGCGGGGGGAGGCAAGAGACCCAGTACTTC
once,TRBJ2-2,TRBV5-8,TRBD2,CASSLTLADTGELFF,TGTGCCAGCAGCTTGACACTAGCGGACACCGGGGAGCTGTTTTTT
once,TRBJ1-2,TRBV4-1,NA,CASSQDWDLRDGYTF,TGCGCCAGCAGCCAAGATTGGGACTTACGAGATGGCTACACCTTC
NA,TRBJ1-2,TRBV7-2,TRBD1,CASSLGTGANYGYTF,TGTGCCAGCAGCTTAGGGACAGGAGCTAACTATGGCTACACCTTC
NA,TRBJ2-7,TRBV7-9,TRBD2,CASSYETSGLSYEQYF,TGTGCCAGCAGCTACGAAACTAGCGGGCTCTCCTACGAGCAGTACTTC
NA,TRBJ1-5,TRBV30,TRBD1,CAWSARDSYSNQPQHF,TGTGCCTGGAGTGCCCGGGACAGTTATAGCAATCAGCCCCAGCATTTT
NA,TRBJ2-7,TRBV27,NA,CASSRLDSSYEQYF,TGTGCCAGCAGTCGCCTGGACAGTTCCTACGAGCAGTACTTC
NA,TRBJ2-2,TRBV11-2,TRBD2,CASRLAGGAGELFF,TGTGCCAGCCGACTAGCGGGAGGGGCCGGGGAGCTGTTTTTT
NA,TRBJ1-2,TRBV19,NA,CASSTLRAPGVYGYTF,TGTGCCAGTAGTACGTTAAGGGCCCCAGGGGTTTATGGCTACACCTTC
NA,TRBJ1-2,TRBV5-6,TRBD1,CASSLIDREDGYTF,TGTGCCAGCAGCTTGATCGACAGGGAAGATGGCTACACCTTC
NA,TRBJ2-1,TRBV11-2,TRBD2,CASSSTSGRYNEQFF,TGTGCCAGCAGCTCGACTAGCGGGAGATACAATGAGCAGTTCTTC
NA,TRBJ1-1,TRBV19,NA,CASSIFHGANTEAFF,TGTGCCAGTAGTATATTTCATGGGGCGAACACTGAAGCTTTCTTT
once,TRBJ2-1,TRBV11-2,TRBD2,CASSLRLAGIYNEQFF,TGTGCCAGCAGCTTGCGACTAGCGGGGATTTACAATGAGCAGTTCTTC
NA,TRBJ2-7,TRBV5-1,TRBD2,CASSLELADYEQYF,TGCGCCAGCAGCTTGGAACTAGCGGATTACGAGCAGTACTTC
NA,TRBJ2-2,TRBV6-1,NA,CASSRAGANTGELFF,TGTGCCAGCAGTAGGGCAGGGGCAAACACCGGGGAGCTGTTTTTT
NA,TRBJ2-3,TRBV9,NA,CASSVYPSPDTQYF,TGTGCCAGCAGCGTATATCCCAGTCCAGATACGCAGTATTTT
few,TRBJ2-1,TRBV10-1,TRBD2,CASSDPGGAGGLGEQFF,TGCGCCAGCAGTGACCCCGGGGGAGCGGGAGGGCTCGGTGAGCAGTTCTTC
NA,TRBJ1-5,TRBV6-5,NA,CASSETGNNQPQHF,TGTGCCAGCAGCGAAACAGGAAACAATCAGCCCCAGCATTTT
NA,TRBJ1-1,TRBV27,NA,CASSKKPQGVRTEAFF,TGTGCCAGCAGTAAAAAACCACAGGGAGTTAGGACTGAAGCTTTCTTT
NA,TRBJ1-5,TRBV30,NA,CAWGRDNQPQHF,TGTGCCTGGGGGAGGGACAATCAGCCCCAGCATTTT
NA,TRBJ1-6,TRBV2,NA,CASDVQGYNSPLHF,TGTGCCAGCGATGTACAGGGTTATAATTCACCCCTCCACTTT
NA,TRBJ2-3,TRBV5-1,NA,CASSPAGDVFTDTQYF,TGCGCCAGCAGCCCGGCAGGGGACGTTTTCACAGATACGCAGTATTTT
NA,TRBJ1-5,TRBV7-3,NA,CASSLTRDQPQHF,TGTGCCAGCAGCTTAACGAGGGATCAGCCCCAGCATTTT
few,TRBJ2-1,TRBV7-2,NA,CASSPEGTHPNEQFF,TGTGCCAGCAGCCCCGAGGGGACACACCCCAATGAGCAGTTCTTC
NA,TRBJ2-7,TRBV11-2,NA,CASSLGSGLSYEQYF,TGTGCCAGCAGCTTAGGGTCAGGACTCTCCTACGAGCAGTACTTC
NA,TRBJ2-7,TRBV28,NA,CASSPLDSYEWQYF,TGTGCCAGCAGTCCACTGGACAGCTACGAGTGGCAGTACTTC
NA,TRBJ1-4,TRBV9,TRBD1,CASSGQGANEKLFF,TGTGCCAGCAGCGGACAGGGAGCTAATGAAAAACTGTTTTTT
NA,TRBJ2-1,TRBV6-5,NA,CASSYSVKGESEQFF,TGTGCCAGCAGTTACTCGGTGAAGGGGGAAAGTGAGCAGTTCTTC
NA,TRBJ1-2,TRBV6-1,NA,CASSDPGGGHPNPDYGYTF,TGTGCCAGCAGTGACCCCGGGGGAGGCCACCCCAATCCCGACTATGGCTACACCTTC
NA,TRBJ2-5,TRBV28,NA,CASSPRGGYQETQYF,TGTGCCAGCAGTCCTCGTGGGGGGTACCAAGAGACCCAGTACTTC
NA,TRBJ2-3,TRBV5-6,NA,CASSLSGGADTQYF,TGTGCCAGCAGCTTGAGTGGCGGGGCAGATACGCAGTATTTT
NA,TRBJ1-2,TRBV12-5,TRBD1,CASGPGQGNLIYGYTF,TGTGCTAGTGGTCCGGGACAGGGGAATTTGATCTATGGCTACACCTTC
NA,TRBJ2-3,TRBV6-6,TRBD1,CASSYQQGDIDTQYF,TGTGCCAGCAGTTACCAGCAGGGGGATATAGATACGCAGTATTTT